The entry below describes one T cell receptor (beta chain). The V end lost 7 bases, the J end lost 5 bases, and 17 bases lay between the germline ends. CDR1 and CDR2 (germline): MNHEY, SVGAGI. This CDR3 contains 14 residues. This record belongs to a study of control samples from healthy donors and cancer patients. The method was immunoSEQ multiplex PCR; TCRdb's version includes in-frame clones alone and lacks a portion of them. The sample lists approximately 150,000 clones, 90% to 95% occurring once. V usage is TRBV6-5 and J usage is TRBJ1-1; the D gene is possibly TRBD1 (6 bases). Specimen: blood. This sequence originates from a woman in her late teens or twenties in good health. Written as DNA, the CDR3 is TGTGCCAGCACCTCACCGGGGGGGCAAACTGAAGCTTTCTTT. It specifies CASTSPGGQTEAFF.